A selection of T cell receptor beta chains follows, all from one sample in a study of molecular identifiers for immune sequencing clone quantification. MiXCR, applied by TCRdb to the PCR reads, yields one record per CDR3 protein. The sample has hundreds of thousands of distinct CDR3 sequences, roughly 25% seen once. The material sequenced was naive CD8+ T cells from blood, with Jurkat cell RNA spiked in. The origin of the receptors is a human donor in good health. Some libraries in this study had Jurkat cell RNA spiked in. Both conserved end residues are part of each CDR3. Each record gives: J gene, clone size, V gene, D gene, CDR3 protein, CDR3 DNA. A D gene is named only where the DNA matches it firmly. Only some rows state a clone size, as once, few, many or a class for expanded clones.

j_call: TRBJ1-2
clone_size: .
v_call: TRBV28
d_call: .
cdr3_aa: CASSSWVDGGNYGYTF
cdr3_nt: TGTGCCAGCAGTTCCTGGGTCGACGGCGGTAACTATGGCTACACCTTC

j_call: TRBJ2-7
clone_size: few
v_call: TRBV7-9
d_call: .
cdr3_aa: CASSPSATESYEQYF
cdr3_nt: TGTGCCAGCAGCCCCTCTGCTACCGAATCCTACGAGCAGTACTTC

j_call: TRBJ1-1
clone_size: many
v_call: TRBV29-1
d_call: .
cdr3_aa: CSVDWLNTEAFF
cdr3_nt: TGCAGCGTTGATTGGTTAAACACTGAAGCTTTCTTT

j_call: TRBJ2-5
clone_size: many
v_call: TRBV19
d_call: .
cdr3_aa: CASSLQVWNQETQYF
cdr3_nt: TGTGCCAGTAGCCTCCAGGTCTGGAACCAAGAGACCCAGTACTTC

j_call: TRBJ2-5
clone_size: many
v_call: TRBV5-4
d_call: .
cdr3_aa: CASSYTGFSRETQYF
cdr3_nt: TGTGCCAGCAGCTATACAGGCTTCTCGCGAGAGACCCAGTACTTC

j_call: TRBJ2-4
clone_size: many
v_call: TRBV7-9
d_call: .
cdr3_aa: CASSSPTANIQYF
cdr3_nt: TGTGCCAGCAGCTCCCCGACGGCGAACATTCAGTACTTC

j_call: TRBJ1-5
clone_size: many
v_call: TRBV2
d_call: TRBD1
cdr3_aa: CASRDGQGRQPQHF
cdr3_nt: TGTGCCAGCAGGGATGGACAGGGGCGTCAGCCCCAGCATTTT

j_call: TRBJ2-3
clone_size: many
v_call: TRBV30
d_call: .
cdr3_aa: CAWRLENTDTQYF
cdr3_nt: TGTGCCTGGAGATTAGAAAACACAGATACGCAGTATTTT

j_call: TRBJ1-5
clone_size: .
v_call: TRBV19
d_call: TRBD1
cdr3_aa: CASSIEKGAGQPQHF
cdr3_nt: TGTGCCAGTAGTATAGAGAAGGGGGCCGGTCAGCCCCAGCATTTT

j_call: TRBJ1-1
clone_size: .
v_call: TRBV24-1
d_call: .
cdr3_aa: CATSEDTFWDMNTEAFF
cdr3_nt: TGTGCCACCAGTGAAGACACCTTCTGGGATATGAACACTGAAGCTTTCTTT

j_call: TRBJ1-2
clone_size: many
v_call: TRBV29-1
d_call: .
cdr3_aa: CSVAARSGYTF
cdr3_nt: TGCAGCGTCGCCGCCAGAAGCGGCTACACCTTC

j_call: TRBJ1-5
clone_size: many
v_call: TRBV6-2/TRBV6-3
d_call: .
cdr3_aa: CASSYSPGSNQPQHF
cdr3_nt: TGTGCCAGCAGTTACTCTCCAGGTAGCAATCAGCCCCAGCATTTT

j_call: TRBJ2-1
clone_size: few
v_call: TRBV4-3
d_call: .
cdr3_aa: CASSQDKKSPEQFF
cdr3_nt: TGCGCCAGCAGCCAAGATAAAAAGTCCCCTGAGCAGTTCTTC

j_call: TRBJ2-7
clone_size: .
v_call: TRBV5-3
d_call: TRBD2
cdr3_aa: CASSPQLGGYEQYF
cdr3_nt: TGTGCCAGCTCTCCCCAACTGGGGGGGTATGAACAGTACTTC

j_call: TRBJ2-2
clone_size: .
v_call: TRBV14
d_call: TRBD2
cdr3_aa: CASRSISSGESTGELFF
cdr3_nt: TGTGCCAGCAGATCGATCTCTAGCGGGGAGAGCACCGGGGAGCTGTTTTTT

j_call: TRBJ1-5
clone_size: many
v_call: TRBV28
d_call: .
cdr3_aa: CASSLPVGGAGNQPQHF
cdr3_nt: TGTGCCAGCAGTTTACCCGTAGGGGGGGCAGGCAATCAGCCCCAGCATTTT

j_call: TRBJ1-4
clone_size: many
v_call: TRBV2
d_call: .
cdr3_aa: CASSVWKSTNEKLFF
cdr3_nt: TGTGCCAGCAGTGTTTGGAAGTCTACTAATGAAAAACTGTTTTTT

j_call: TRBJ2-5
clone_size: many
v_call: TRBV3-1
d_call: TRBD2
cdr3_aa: CASSQGTSGGETQYF
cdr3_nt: TGTGCCAGCAGCCAGGGGACTAGCGGGGGCGAGACCCAGTACTTC

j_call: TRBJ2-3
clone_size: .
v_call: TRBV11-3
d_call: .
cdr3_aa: CASGQGTSDTQYF
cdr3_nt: TGTGCCAGCGGTCAGGGGACCTCAGATACGCAGTATTTT

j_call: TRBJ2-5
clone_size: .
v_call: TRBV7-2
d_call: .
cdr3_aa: CASSLRAETQYF
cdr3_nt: TGTGCCAGCAGCTTACGGGCGGAGACCCAGTACTTC

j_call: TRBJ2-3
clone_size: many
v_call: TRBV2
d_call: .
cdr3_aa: CASSSLGDTQYF
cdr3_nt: TGTGCCAGCAGTTCACTAGGGGATACGCAGTATTTT

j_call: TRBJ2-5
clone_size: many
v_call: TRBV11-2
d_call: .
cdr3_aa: CASSLDPVADAEETQYF
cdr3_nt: TGTGCCAGCAGCTTAGATCCCGTTGCGGACGCTGAAGAGACCCAGTACTTC

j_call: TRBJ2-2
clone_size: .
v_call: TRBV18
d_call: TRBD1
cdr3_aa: CASSPGQTFAAGELFF
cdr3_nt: TGTGCCAGCTCACCGGGACAGACGTTCGCCGCCGGGGAGCTGTTTTTT

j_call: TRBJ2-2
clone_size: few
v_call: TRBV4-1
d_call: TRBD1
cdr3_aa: CASSQDWDRAGSGELFF
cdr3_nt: TGCGCCAGCAGCCAAGATTGGGACAGGGCAGGGTCCGGGGAGCTGTTTTTT

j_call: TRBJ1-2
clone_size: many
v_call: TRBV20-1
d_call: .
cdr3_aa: CSASVTGSLEGYTF
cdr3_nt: TGCAGTGCTTCGGTGACAGGTTCTTTAGAGGGCTACACCTTC